The 15 T cell receptor beta chains in this list originate from one sample, sequenced in a study of response to subunit inactivated influenza vaccine. Using its own MiXCR run on the RT-PCR reads, TCRdb lists one record per CDR3 protein. The top ten hold about 9.4% of the sample, which has some 300,000 distinct CDR3 sequences, about 20% seen once. This material consisted of PBMCs from blood, taken approximately 22 months after vaccination. These receptors were taken from a man aged 45 to 70 who received an inactivated influenza vaccine.

This clonotype was counted only a few times. The rearrangement uses TRBV5-8 and TRBJ1-4, with TRBD1 identical over 8 bases. V lost 4 bases, J lost 8 bases, and 7 bases stayed unmatched. The germline CDR1 and CDR2 sequences are SGHTS and YDEGEE. The CDR3 runs to 14 residues. CDR3 sequence: CASSPRGTGEKLFF. In nucleotides, the CDR3 is TGTGCCAGCAGCCCGCGTGGGACAGGAGAAAAACTGTTTTTT.

This clonotype was found many times. The V call is TRBV27, the J call TRBJ1-5, with a tentative D call TRBD1 (6 bases). The CDR3 has 17 residues. Germline V gene data show CDR1 as MNHEY and CDR2 as SMNVEV (reference sequence). V was shortened by 5 bases and J by 4 bases, with 21 bases between the two germline ends. In nucleotides, the CDR3 is TGTGCCAGCAGTCCGTGGGCCGGGGGGCGAGCAAATCAGCCCCAGCATTTT. Protein product: CASSPWAGGRANQPQHF.

In this sample, this clonotype turned up a few times. The CDR3 nucleotides are TGTGCCAGCAAGCTAAACAGGGGGTTAGATCAGCCCCAGCATTTT. As protein: CASKLNRGLDQPQHF. The genes are TRBV5-8 and TRBJ1-5; 8 positions agree with TRBD1. The CDR3 loop spans 15 amino acids. Germline assignment: CDR1 SGHTS and CDR2 YDEGEE. Trimming took 6 bases from V and 5 from J; bases not matched to a gene: 10.

The CDR3 region is CASSLMGRHTGELFF. The CDR3 nucleotides read TGTGCCAGCAGCTTAATGGGAAGGCACACCGGGGAGCTGTTTTTT. The chain couples TRBV7-8 to TRBJ2-2; no clear D. The CDR3 runs 15 residues. The V end was cut by 2 bases, the J end by 3 bases, with 10 bases between. Per the germline V gene, CDR1 is SGHVS and CDR2 is FQNEAQ.

The chain joins TRBV19 to TRBJ1-2; D is uncertain. CDR3 size: 13 residues. The germline V gene encodes CDR1 LNHDA and CDR2 SQIVND (reference sequence). Trimming removed 6 bases at V and 0 bases at J, with 8 bases between. CDR3 protein: CASSGLTNYGYTF. DNA of the CDR3: TGTGCCAGTAGCGGACTGACTAACTATGGCTACACCTTC.

The V and J genes are TRBV4-1 and TRBJ1-3; TRBD1 matches 8 bases. Trimming took 8 bases from V and 3 from J; bases not matched to a gene: 9. The CDR3 spans 15 residues. Looked up from germline, CDR1 is MGHRA and CDR2 is YSYEKL. The CDR3 here is CASVSQGAGGNTIYF. DNA of the CDR3: TGCGCCAGCGTATCTCAGGGGGCAGGTGGAAACACCATATATTTT.

This clonotype was detected only a few times. V usage is TRBV7-2 and J usage is TRBJ1-2; the match to TRBD1 covers 9 bases. CDR3 length: 13 amino acids. Germline V CDR1 and CDR2: SGHTA, FQGNSA. V lost 4 bases to trimming and J lost 7 bases; unmatched junction nucleotides: 4. DNA for the CDR3: TGTGCCAGCAGCTCTACAGGGGGCTTTGGCTACACCTTC. Amino acid sequence: CASSSTGGFGYTF.

V is TRBV12-3 or TRBV12-4 and J is TRBJ2-7; D unresolved. This CDR3 is 13 amino acids long. The V gene lost 3 bases and the J gene lost 6 bases, with 12 bases spanning the gap. The DNA for the CDR3 is TGTGCCAGCAGTTTTGGTGCTACTGGCGAGCAGTACTTC. Its protein is CASSFGATGEQYF.

The genes are TRBV20-1 and TRBJ1-1; TRBD1 matches 8 bases. Trimming took 3 bases from V and 5 from J; bases not matched to a gene: 8. Looked up from germline, CDR1 is DFQATT and CDR2 is SNEGSKA (reference sequence). The CDR3 is made up of 14 amino acids. The CDR3 loop is CSASSQGAVTEAFF. CDR3 sequence (DNA): TGCAGTGCTAGCTCCCAGGGGGCGGTAACTGAAGCTTTCTTT.

This chain uses TRBV5-1 with TRBJ2-7; D tentatively reads TRBD1 or TRBD2 (7 bases each). Looked up from germline, CDR1 is SGHRS and CDR2 is YFSETQ. Trimming pared 3 bases from V and 6 bases from J, leaving 19 bases between. This CDR3 has 15 amino acids. The CDR3 loop is CASSYETGTIIEQYF. CDR3 nucleotide sequence: TGCGCCAGCAGCTACGAGACAGGGACTATCATCGAGCAGTACTTC.

This clonotype was counted many times. The chain combines TRBV2 with TRBJ1-5; 10 nucleotides match TRBD1. This CDR3 contains 17 residues. With 4 bases clipped from V and 3 bases from J, the junction kept 9 bases outside the gene matches. Germline V CDR1 and CDR2: SNHLY, FYNNEI. The CDR3 nucleotides read TGTGCCAGCAGTGGAGACAGGGGGCGGGTCAACAATCAGCCCCAGCATTTT. This codes for CASSGDRGRVNNQPQHF.

V and J are TRBV9 and TRBJ2-7; 9 positions match TRBD2. The CDR3 sequence is 15 residues long. V shed 2 bases, J shed 1 base, and the junction held 4 bases outside the gene matches. Germline V gene lookup returns CDR1 SGDLS and CDR2 YYNGEE. CDR3 in DNA: TGTGCCAGCAGCGTGGCAGCGGGAGGATCCTACGAGCAGTACTTC. Translated: CASSVAAGGSYEQYF.

The table lists this clonotype with many counts. The rearrangement joins TRBV10-1 to TRBJ2-2; D uncertain. V lost 1 base, J lost 1 base, and 4 bases lay in between. Per the germline V gene, CDR1 is WNHNN and CDR2 is SYGVQD (reference sequence). This CDR3 contains 14 residues. The CDR3 DNA reads TGCGCCAGCAGTGAGTTTCTGAACACCGGGGAGCTGTTTTTT. As protein: CASSEFLNTGELFF.

The chain employs TRBV5-6 and TRBJ2-1, with D possibly being TRBD2 (5 bases). The CDR3 has 15 residues. Germline values: CDR1 SGHDT, CDR2 YYEEEE. The V end lost 0 bases, the J end lost 8 bases, and 15 bases lay between the germline ends. The CDR3 region is CASSLGNRGSYEQFF. In DNA, the CDR3 is TGTGCCAGCAGCTTGGGGAACCGGGGTTCCTATGAGCAGTTCTTC.

This clonotype was seen more than once but under ten times. The chain joins TRBV29-1 to TRBJ2-1, with D perhaps TRBD2 (6 bases). Trimming shortened V by 4 bases and J by 6 bases, and 13 bases separated the two germline ends. Germline-derived CDR1 and CDR2 are SQVTM and ANQGSEA. The CDR3 runs 13 residues. CDR3 amino acids: CSVVGSGFNEQFF. The CDR3 DNA reads as TGCAGCGTTGTTGGTAGCGGATTCAATGAGCAGTTCTTC.